Below, one T cell receptor (beta chain) is given with its context. No antigen is known for it. This CDR3 spans 14 amino acids. TCRdb re-called the 5' RACE reads and gives one entry per CDR3 protein, without DNA. The listing contains roughly 390,000 distinct CDR3 sequences. The sample belongs to a study of T cells expressing NK-cell markers. For the study at large: Seropositivity for HCMV was found in seven of the eight sequenced donors, with one seronegative.

Findings and caveats of the study: The contribution of dominant NKG2C+ clonotypes to CD8+ T cells in a handful of donors was roughly 1.0-7.5%. One observes that, in several donors, these clonotypes were also the leading ones within the CD3+CD56-NKG2C+ fraction.

This receptor was taken from a man between 18 and 69 years old in good health. The chain is built from TRBV12-3 or TRBV12-4 and TRBJ2-3; lacking DNA, the TRBD1 call made by TCRdb goes unchecked. Specimen: blood T cells: a sorted CD56 or NKG2C T cell subset, CD4+ or CD8+ T cells, or bulk PBMC T cells (not recorded which). The CDR3: CASKTGGGTDTQYF.